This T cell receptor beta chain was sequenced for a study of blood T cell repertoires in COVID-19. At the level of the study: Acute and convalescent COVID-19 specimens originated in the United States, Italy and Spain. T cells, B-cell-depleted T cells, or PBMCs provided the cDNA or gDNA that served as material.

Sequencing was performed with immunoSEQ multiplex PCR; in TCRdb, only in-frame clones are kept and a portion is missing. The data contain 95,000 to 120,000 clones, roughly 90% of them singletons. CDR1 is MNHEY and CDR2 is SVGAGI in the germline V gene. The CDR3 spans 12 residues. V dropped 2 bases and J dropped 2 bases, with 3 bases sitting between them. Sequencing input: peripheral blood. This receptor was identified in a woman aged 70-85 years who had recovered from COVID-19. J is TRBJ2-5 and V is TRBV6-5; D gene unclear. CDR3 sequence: CASSYPQETQYF. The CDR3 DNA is TGTGCCAGCAGTTACCCGCAAGAGACCCAGTACTTC.